The source of this T cell receptor beta chain is a study of T cells in Graves' hyperthyroidism and ophthalmopathy. Whole-study results and caveats: Most clonotypes expanded in thyroid above 0.001 were likewise present in blood.

The blood sample dates from first hyperthyroidism diagnosis, preceding any ophthalmopathy symptoms. There were TCR beta CDR3 regions amplified from RNA transcripts. HTBI primers drove first-round RT-PCR of the TCR CDR3. MiXCR, run by TCRdb on the multiplex PCR reads, gives a single entry per CDR3 protein. Among some 150,000 distinct CDR3 sequences listed, more than 20% were seen once. This clonotype was counted ten times or more. Its antigen is currently unknown. This CDR3 is 13 amino acids long. In germline, CDR1 is SGHTA, CDR2 FQGNSA. The V segment lost 5 bases and the J segment 3 bases; nucleotides outside the gene matches: 1.

The sequencing input was blood. The chain employs TRBV7-2 and TRBJ1-2, with 9 bases identical to TRBD1. This receptor was obtained from a woman aged 50 to 65 with Graves' hyperthyroidism that later progressed to Graves' ophthalmopathy. Written as DNA, the CDR3 is TGTGCCAGCAGCCGGACAGGGGACTATGGCTACACCTTC. Protein: CASSRTGDYGYTF.